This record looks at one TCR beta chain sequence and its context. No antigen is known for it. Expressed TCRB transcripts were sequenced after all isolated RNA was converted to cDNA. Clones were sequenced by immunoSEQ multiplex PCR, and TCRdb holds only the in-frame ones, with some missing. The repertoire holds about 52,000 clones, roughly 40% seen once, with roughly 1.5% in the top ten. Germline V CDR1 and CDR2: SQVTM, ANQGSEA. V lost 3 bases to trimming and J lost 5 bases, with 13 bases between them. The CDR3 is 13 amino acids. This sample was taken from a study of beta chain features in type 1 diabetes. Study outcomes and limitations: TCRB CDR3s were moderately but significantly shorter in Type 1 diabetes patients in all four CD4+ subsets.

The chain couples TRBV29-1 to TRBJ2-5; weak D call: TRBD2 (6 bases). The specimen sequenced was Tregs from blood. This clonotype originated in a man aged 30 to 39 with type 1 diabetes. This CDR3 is CSVDSGGVETQYF. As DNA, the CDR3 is TGCAGCGTTGACAGCGGAGGGGTGGAGACCCAGTACTTC.